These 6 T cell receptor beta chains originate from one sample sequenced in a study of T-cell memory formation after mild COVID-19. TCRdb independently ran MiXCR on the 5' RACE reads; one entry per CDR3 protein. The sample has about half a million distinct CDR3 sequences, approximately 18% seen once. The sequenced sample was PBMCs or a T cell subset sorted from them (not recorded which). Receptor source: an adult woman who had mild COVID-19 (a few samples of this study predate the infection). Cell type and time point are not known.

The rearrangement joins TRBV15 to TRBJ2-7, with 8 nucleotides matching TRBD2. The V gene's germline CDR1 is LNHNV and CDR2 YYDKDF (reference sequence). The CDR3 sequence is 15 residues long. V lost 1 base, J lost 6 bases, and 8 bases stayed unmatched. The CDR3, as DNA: TGTGCCACCAGCAGAGGTCTTAGCGGGAATTCCGAGCAGTACTTC. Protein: CATSRGLSGNSEQYF.

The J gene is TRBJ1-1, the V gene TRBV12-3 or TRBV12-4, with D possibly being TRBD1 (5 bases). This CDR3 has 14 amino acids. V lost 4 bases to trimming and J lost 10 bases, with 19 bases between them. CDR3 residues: CASSYVRGVGIAFF. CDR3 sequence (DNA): TGTGCCAGCAGTTACGTACGGGGCGTGGGGATAGCTTTCTTT.

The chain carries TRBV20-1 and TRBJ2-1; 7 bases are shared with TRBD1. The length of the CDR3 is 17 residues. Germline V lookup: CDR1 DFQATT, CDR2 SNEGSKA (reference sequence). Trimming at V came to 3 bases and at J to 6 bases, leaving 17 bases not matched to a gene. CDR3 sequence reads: CSARVRITGVASNEQFF. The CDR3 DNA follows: TGCAGTGCTAGGGTGCGCATAACAGGGGTAGCCTCCAATGAGCAGTTCTTC.

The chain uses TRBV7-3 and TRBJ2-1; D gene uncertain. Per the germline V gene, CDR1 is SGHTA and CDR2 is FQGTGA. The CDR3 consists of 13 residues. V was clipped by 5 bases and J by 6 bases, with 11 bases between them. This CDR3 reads CASSLERSNEQFF. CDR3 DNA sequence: TGTGCCAGCAGCCTCGAACGGTCCAATGAGCAGTTCTTC.

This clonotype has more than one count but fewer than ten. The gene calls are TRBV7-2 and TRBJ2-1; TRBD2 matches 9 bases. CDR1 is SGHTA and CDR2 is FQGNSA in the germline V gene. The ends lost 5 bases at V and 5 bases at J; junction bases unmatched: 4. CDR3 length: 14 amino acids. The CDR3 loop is CASSPAGGDNEQFF. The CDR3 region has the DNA TGTGCCAGCAGCCCAGCGGGAGGCGACAATGAGCAGTTCTTC.

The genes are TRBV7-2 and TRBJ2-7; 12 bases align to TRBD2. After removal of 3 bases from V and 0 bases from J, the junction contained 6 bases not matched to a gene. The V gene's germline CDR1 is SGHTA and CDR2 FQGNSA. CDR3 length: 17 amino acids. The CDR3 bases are TGTGCCAGCAGCTTTCCCACTAGCGGGGGGATCTCCTACGAGCAGTACTTC. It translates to CASSFPTSGGISYEQYF.